This T cell receptor beta chain was captured by sequencing in a study of OX40 agonist ivuxolimab in advanced cancers. Overall study: Averaging about 60 years in age, with a range of roughly 23 to 80, the cohort was approximately 83% male. Findings of the study overall: The specificity for antigen of the expanded peripheral T cells was not determined.

Trimming at V came to 6 bases and at J to 7 bases, leaving 13 bases not matched to a gene. CDR3 length: 16 residues. CDR1 MNHNY and CDR2 SVGAGI come from the germline V gene (reference sequence). Only a few counts were recorded for this clone. Antigen: not known. Measured with immunoSEQ multiplex PCR; TCRdb has only the in-frame clones, and not every one. The repertoire holds roughly 34,000 clones, with roughly 90% as singletons. This clonotype originated in an adult with an advanced solid tumor such as melanoma, head and neck, liver or kidney cancer. The specimen comprised CD4+ or CD8+ T cells sorted from blood, sampled in a trial of the OX40 agonist ivuxolimab. The chain links TRBV6-6 to TRBJ1-2; 11 nucleotides line up with TRBD1. The CDR3 is CASRSGVGQGASGYTF. The CDR3 DNA follows: TGTGCCAGCAGATCGGGAGTCGGACAGGGGGCAAGTGGCTACACCTTC.